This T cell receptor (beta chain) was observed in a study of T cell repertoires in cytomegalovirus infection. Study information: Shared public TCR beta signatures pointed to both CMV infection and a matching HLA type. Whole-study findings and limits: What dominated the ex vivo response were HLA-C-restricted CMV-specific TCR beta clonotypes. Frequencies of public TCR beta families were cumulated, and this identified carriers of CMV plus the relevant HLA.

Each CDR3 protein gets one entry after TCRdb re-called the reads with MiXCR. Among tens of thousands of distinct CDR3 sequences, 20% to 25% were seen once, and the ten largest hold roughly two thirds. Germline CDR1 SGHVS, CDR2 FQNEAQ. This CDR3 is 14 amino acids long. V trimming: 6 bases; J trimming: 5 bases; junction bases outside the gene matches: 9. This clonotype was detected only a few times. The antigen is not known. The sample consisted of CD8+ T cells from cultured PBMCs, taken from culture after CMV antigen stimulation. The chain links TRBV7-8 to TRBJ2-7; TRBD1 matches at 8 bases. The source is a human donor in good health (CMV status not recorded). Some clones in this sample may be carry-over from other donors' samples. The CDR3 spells CASSYGQGNNEQYF. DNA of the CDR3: TGTGCCAGCAGTTACGGACAGGGAAATAACGAGCAGTACTTC.